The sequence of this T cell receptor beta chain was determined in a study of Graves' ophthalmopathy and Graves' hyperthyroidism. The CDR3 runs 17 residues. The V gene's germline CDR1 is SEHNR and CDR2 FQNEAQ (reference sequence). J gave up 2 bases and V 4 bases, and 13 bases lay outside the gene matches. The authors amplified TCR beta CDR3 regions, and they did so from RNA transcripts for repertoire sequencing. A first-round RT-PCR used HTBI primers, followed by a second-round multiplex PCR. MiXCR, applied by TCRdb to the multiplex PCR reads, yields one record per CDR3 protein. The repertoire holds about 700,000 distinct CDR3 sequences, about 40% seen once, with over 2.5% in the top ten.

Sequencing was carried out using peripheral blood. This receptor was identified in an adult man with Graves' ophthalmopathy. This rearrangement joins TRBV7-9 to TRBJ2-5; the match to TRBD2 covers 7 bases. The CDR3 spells CASSSLEGGALQETQYF. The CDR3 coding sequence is TGTGCCAGCAGCTCTCTAGAGGGAGGGGCGCTTCAAGAGACCCAGTACTTC. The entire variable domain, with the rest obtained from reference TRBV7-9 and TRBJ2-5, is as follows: DTGVSQNPRHKITKRGQNVTFRCDPISEHNRLYWYRQTLGQGPEFLTYFQNEAQLEKSRLLSDRFSAERPKGSFSTLEIQRTEQGDSAMYLCASSSLEGGALQETQYFGPGTRLLVL.